The 20 T cell receptor beta chains given below trace back to one sample, sequenced in a study of blood T cells in healthy people across ages. For the second PCR, which ran for about 6 to 12 cycles, a sample-barcoded 5' primer and a J-beta primer mix were used. TCRdb reanalysed the 5' RACE reads using MiXCR and keeps one entry per CDR3 protein. Of roughly 2 million distinct CDR3 sequences in the sample, 49% were seen once. The specimen was blood. These receptors all stem from a woman aged 40 to 49 in good health.

The chain combines TRBV28 with TRBJ1-2; 10 positions agree with TRBD1. Germline V gene lookup returns CDR1 MDHEN and CDR2 SYDVKM. There are 13 residues in the CDR3. The J segment lost 8 bases and the V segment lost 10 bases, leaving 10 bases of the junction unmatched. The CDR3 bases are TGTGCCAACCAAAGACAGGGGGCGCGCGGCTACACCTTC. Translating gives CANQRQGARGYTF.

This clonotype was observed once. V is TRBV10-2 and J is TRBJ1-6; 8 bases are shared with TRBD1. CDR1 is WSHSY and CDR2 is SAAADI in the germline V gene. Germline trimming cut 4 bases from V and 9 bases from J; bases unmatched to any gene: 8. This CDR3 is built from 15 residues. The CDR3 here is CASSVGQGASSPLHF. The DNA for the CDR3 is TGCGCCAGCAGTGTAGGGCAGGGGGCGAGTTCACCCCTCCACTTT.

There are a few counts of this clonotype. CDR3 DNA sequence: TGTGCCAGCAGTGAGTGGGAAAAACTGTTTTTT. Protein: CASSEWEKLFF. This sequence joins TRBV25-1 and TRBJ1-4; D remains ambiguous. This CDR3 is built from 11 residues. Deletions cut 3 bases from V and 8 bases from J, with 4 bases between. CDR1 and CDR2 from the germline V gene are MGHDK and SYGVNS.

This clonotype came up once. V and J are TRBV28 and TRBJ2-3, with a weak D call TRBD2 (6 bases). The V end lost 4 bases, the J end lost 6 bases, and 17 bases lay between the germline ends. Germline CDR1 reads MDHEN; CDR2 reads SYDVKM. This CDR3 region has 15 residues. CDR3 bases: TGTGCCAGCAGTTCAGGGACCCCCGGGGGTGATACGCAGTATTTT. This encodes CASSSGTPGGDTQYF.

V usage is TRBV29-1 and J usage is TRBJ1-1, with D maybe TRBD1 (5 bases). The V gene lost 1 base and the J gene lost 5 bases, with 11 bases spanning the gap. This CDR3 comprises 13 residues. Germline CDR1 SQVTM, CDR2 ANQGSEA. The CDR3 region is CSVEGPGRTEAFF. The CDR3 nucleotides are TGCAGCGTTGAAGGGCCAGGGCGGACTGAAGCTTTCTTT. Using reference TRBV29-1 and TRBJ1-1 for the parts outside the CDR3, the full variable domain is SAVISQKPSRDICQRGTSLTIQCQVDSQVTMMFWYRQQPGQSLTLIATANQGSEATYESGFVIDKFPISRPNLTFSTLTVSNMSPEDSSIYLCSVEGPGRTEAFFGQGTRLTVV.

The chain has TRBV2 and TRBJ2-3; D perhaps matches TRBD1 (6 bases). The CDR3 sequence is 17 residues long. V was pared by 0 bases and J by 1 base, with 14 bases between. The V gene's germline CDR1 is SNHLY and CDR2 FYNNEI. The CDR3 DNA follows: TGTGCCAGCAGTGAAGCTGGTCACAGGGTTGGCACAGATACGCAGTATTTT. The encoded protein is CASSEAGHRVGTDTQYF.

On this clonotype itself: The junction and the germline gene differ at one end; a read error may be behind it. The chain uses TRBV12-3 or TRBV12-4 and TRBJ2-7; D not certain. The J call is doubtful: the DNA matches TRBJ2-5 better. CDR3 length: 15 residues. The CDR3, as DNA: TGTGCCAGCGGTTTTTACGCTAGTATCGAAGAGACCCAGTACTTC. This translates into CASGFYASIEETQYF.

The chain carries TRBV6-6 and TRBJ2-6; a possible D gene is TRBD2 (7 bases). The V end was cut by 6 bases, the J end by 0 bases, with 15 bases between. Looked up from germline, CDR1 is MNHNY and CDR2 is SVGAGI (reference sequence). The CDR3 is 17 amino acids. CDR3 DNA sequence: TGTGCCAGCAGCTTTAAGGGGGGGCGCTCTGGGGCCAACGTCCTGACTTTC. This sequence encodes CASSFKGGRSGANVLTF.

The chain joins TRBV10-1 to TRBJ2-3; 8 nucleotides line up with TRBD1. CDR1 WNHNN and CDR2 SYGVQD come from the germline V gene (reference sequence). J was trimmed by 5 bases and V by 5 bases; bases with no gene match: 12. The CDR3 consists of 16 residues. In nucleotides, the CDR3 is TGCGCCAGCAGTCAAAGAGGGACAGGCGACAAAGATACGCAGTATTTT. Protein product: CASSQRGTGDKDTQYF.

V usage is TRBV12-3 or TRBV12-4 and J usage is TRBJ2-7, with a tentative D call TRBD1 (5 bases). There are 12 residues in the CDR3. The germline V and J ends were trimmed by 9 bases and 5 bases, with 14 bases remaining between them. This CDR3 reads CASPGWGDEQYF. CDR3 bases: TGTGCCAGTCCCGGTTGGGGCGACGAGCAGTACTTC.

A note on this clonotype: One base away lies a much larger clone, so this may be a sequencing read error. The V gene is TRBV29-1, the J gene TRBJ2-1; D unclear. CDR3 length: 13 amino acids. Trimming cost V 8 bases and J 6 bases, with 17 bases left between them. Germline V gives CDR1 SQVTM, CDR2 ANQGSEA. Written as DNA, the CDR3 is TGCAGCTCCTCCCGCGCCAGTATCAATGAGCAGTTCTTC. It encodes CSSSRASINEQFF.

The genes are TRBV20-1 and TRBJ1-6; D possibly corresponds to TRBD1 (6 bases). V was cut by 5 bases and J by 0 bases, with 17 bases left in between. Germline V gene lookup returns CDR1 DFQATT and CDR2 SNEGSKA (reference sequence). The CDR3 totals 17 residues. CDR3 coding DNA: TGCAGTGCTCCTTCCGACAGGACGAGCTCCTATAATTCACCCCTCCACTTT. Amino acid sequence: CSAPSDRTSSYNSPLHF.

In DNA, the CDR3 is TGTGCCAGCAGACCACCGACTAGCGGGGGGCCCGTTAGTTCCTACAATGAGCAGTTCTTC. It specifies CASRPPTSGGPVSSYNEQFF. This rearrangement joins TRBV6-1 to TRBJ2-1; TRBD2 matches at 13 bases. This CDR3 has 20 amino acids. Unmatched junction bases numbered 15, after V lost 6 bases and J lost 1 base. Germline V gives CDR1 MNHNS, CDR2 SASEGT.

The chain employs TRBV7-2 and TRBJ2-7; the match to TRBD1 covers 8 bases. V lost 5 bases, J lost 1 base, and 10 bases stayed unmatched. CDR1 is SGHTA, CDR2 FQGNSA, per germline. The CDR3 spans 16 residues. The CDR3 reads CASSPFQGDRSYEQYF. CDR3 bases: TGTGCCAGCAGCCCCTTCCAGGGGGACAGGTCCTACGAGCAGTACTTC.

CDR3 region: CASSQDPTDGQPQHF. The CDR3, as DNA: TGCGCCAGCAGCCAAGATCCGACAGACGGTCAGCCCCAGCATTTT. The gene calls are TRBV4-3 and TRBJ1-5; D may be TRBD1 (5 bases). Germline lookup yields CDR1 LGHNA and CDR2 YSLEER. V lost 0 bases and J lost 6, with 12 bases in between. CDR3 length equals 15 residues.

This clonotype occurred once. This chain connects TRBV29-1 to TRBJ1-4; D uncertain. The CDR3 is 14 residues long. The germline gives CDR1 SQVTM, CDR2 ANQGSEA. Between the trimmed V and J ends, which lost 4 bases and 4 bases, there was a span of 13 bases. In DNA, the CDR3 is TGCAGCGTTGCATCTGGCAGGATTAATGAAAAACTGTTTTTT. The encoded protein is CSVASGRINEKLFF.

The gene calls are TRBV20-1 and TRBJ2-5, with D unclear. Trimming removed 4 bases from V and 7 bases from J, with 7 bases in between. CDR1 is DFQATT, CDR2 SNEGSKA, per germline (reference sequence). The CDR3 spans 10 residues. The CDR3 DNA sequence: TGCAGTGCTACCTGGGGGACCCAGTACTTC. This translates into CSATWGTQYF.

The genes are TRBV7-8 and TRBJ2-1; 8 bases are a match to TRBD2. The V segment lost 5 bases and the J segment 4 bases; nucleotides outside the gene matches: 13. This CDR3 has 17 residues. The V gene's germline CDR1 is SGHVS and CDR2 FQNEAQ. CDR3 bases: TGTGCCAGCAGCCCCCGAACCCCTGGCGGGGGGTACAATGAGCAGTTCTTC. This codes for CASSPRTPGGGYNEQFF.

V and J are TRBV4-1 and TRBJ1-5; D possibly corresponds to TRBD1 (6 bases). The germline V and J ends were trimmed by 1 base and 7 bases, with 17 bases remaining between them. CDR3 length: 16 amino acids. CDR1 MGHRA and CDR2 YSYEKL come from the germline V gene. The CDR3 DNA sequence: TGCGCCAGCAGCCAAGGGGTGCAGGGGATAGGACAGCCCCAGCATTTT. The encoded protein is CASSQGVQGIGQPQHF.

This clonotype appeared a single time. The genes are TRBV7-9 and TRBJ2-7, with 9 positions matching TRBD2. The V gene's germline CDR1 is SEHNR and CDR2 FQNEAQ (reference sequence). The J segment lost 5 bases and the V segment lost 3 bases, leaving 5 bases of the junction unmatched. The CDR3 contains 14 residues. In DNA, the CDR3 is TGTGCCAGCAGCTTTTCTAGCGGGGAAGACGAGCAGTACTTC. Translation gives CASSFSSGEDEQYF.